This passage covers 7 T cell receptor beta chains from one sample sequenced in a study of T cell responses to AZD1222 COVID-19 vaccine. Libraries were prepared by immunoSEQ multiplex PCR; TCRdb keeps only in-frame clonotypes and omits some of them. Among about 39,000 clones listed, approximately 88% were seen once. The sequences come from peripheral blood, collected 28 days after the second AZD1222 dose. All receptors derive from an adult who received the AZD1222 COVID-19 vaccine.

The V gene is TRBV24-1, the J gene TRBJ2-3, with a weak D call TRBD1 (6 bases). The CDR3 totals 15 residues. Per germline, CDR1 KGHDR and CDR2 SFDVKD. Between the trimmed V and J ends, which lost 3 bases and 5 bases, there was a span of 14 bases. The CDR3 sequence is CATSDPRDIEDTQYF. The CDR3 region has the DNA TGTGCCACCAGTGATCCCCGGGACATCGAAGATACGCAGTATTTT.

This chain uses TRBV5-1 with TRBJ2-7; no reliable D call. Germline-derived CDR1 and CDR2 are SGHRS and YFSETQ. Trimming cost V 4 bases and J 4 bases, with 9 bases left between them. The CDR3 is 12 residues long. CDR3 nucleotides: TGCGCCAGCAGCCCCAGTTTGTACGAGCAGTACTTC. Translating gives CASSPSLYEQYF.

The rearrangement uses TRBV24-1 and TRBJ2-1; D remains ambiguous. V gave up 1 base and J gave up 4 bases, with 4 bases separating them. The CDR3 covers 13 residues. The germline CDR1 and CDR2 sequences are KGHDR and SFDVKD. CDR3 amino acids: CATSDFPYNEQFF. Here the CDR3 DNA reads TGTGCCACCAGTGATTTCCCTTACAATGAGCAGTTCTTC.

The rearrangement joins TRBV25-1 to TRBJ1-1; D might be TRBD1 (6 bases). Germline assignment: CDR1 MGHDK and CDR2 SYGVNS. The CDR3 totals 15 residues. V shed 8 bases and J shed 4 bases, with 20 bases lying between them. The CDR3 bases are TGTGCCAGCGCTCTCCTAGGGGGGCCGAGCACTGAAGCTTTCTTT. Its translation is CASALLGGPSTEAFF.

The J gene is TRBJ2-6, the V gene TRBV7-3; tentatively, D is TRBD1 (6 bases). The CDR3 sequence is 15 residues long. V shed 3 bases and J shed 4 bases, with 10 bases lying between them. Germline V gene data show CDR1 as SGHTA and CDR2 as FQGTGA. The CDR3 DNA reads TGTGCCAGCAGCTTGGGGGCGACGGGGGCCAACGTCCTGACTTTC. Its translation is CASSLGATGANVLTF.

The chain employs TRBV2 and TRBJ1-5, with 7 bases fitting TRBD1. V shed 4 bases, J shed 6 bases, and the junction held 6 bases outside the gene matches. Germline CDR1 reads SNHLY; CDR2 reads FYNNEI. This CDR3 has 14 residues. CDR3 sequence reads: CASSGTGGSQPQHF. CDR3 nucleotide sequence: TGTGCCAGCAGTGGGACAGGAGGAAGTCAGCCCCAGCATTTT.

V and J are TRBV5-1 and TRBJ1-1, with D uncertain. Germline-derived CDR1 and CDR2 are SGHRS and YFSETQ. The length of the CDR3 is 16 residues. V lost 1 base to trimming and J lost 0 bases, with 13 bases between them. The CDR3 region is CASSLRAGEMNTEAFF. CDR3 DNA: TGCGCCAGCAGCTTGCGGGCAGGAGAGATGAACACTGAAGCTTTCTTT. The entire variable domain, with the rest obtained from reference TRBV5-1 and TRBJ1-1, is as follows: KAGVTQTPRYLIKTRGQQVTLSCSPISGHRSVSWYQQTPGQGLQFLFEYFSETQRNKGNFPGRFSGRQFSNSRSEMNVSTLELGDSALYLCASSLRAGEMNTEAFFGQGTRLTVV.